Below are 12 T cell receptor beta chains sequenced from a single sample in a study of blood T cells in healthy people across ages (dated by TCRdb to between 2014 and 2017). The library came from 5' RACE. The sample was run on an Illumina HiSeq 2500. A second PCR of about 6 to 11 cycles was performed with a sample-barcoded 5' primer and a J-beta primer mix. In TCRdb, the public reads were trimmed at Q25 with fastp and aligned with MiXCR, with productive beta chains retained. Entries are consolidated by CDR3 protein sequence, retaining the most common genes and DNA. This sample holds 1.6 million or so distinct CDR3 sequences; about 32% were observed only once. Around 10% of the sample belongs to the ten largest clones. What was sequenced was blood. The receptors shown here come from a woman in her thirties in good health.

This clonotype was observed a few times. The chain uses TRBV12-3 or TRBV12-4 and TRBJ1-5, with D perhaps TRBD1 (5 bases). This CDR3 spans 16 amino acids. V lost 5 bases and J 8 bases, leaving 22 bases between the germline ends. In nucleotides, the CDR3 is TGTGCCAGCAGTCCCAGCGTCGGGGGAAGAGGTGAGCCCCAGCATTTT. Its translation is CASSPSVGGRGEPQHF.

The V gene is TRBV10-3, the J gene TRBJ2-5, with D tentatively TRBD1 (5 bases). The germline V gene has CDR1 ENHRY and CDR2 SYGVKD. The CDR3 loop spans 13 amino acids. The V end was cut by 8 bases, the J end by 5 bases, with 15 bases between. The CDR3 loop is CAIGGASSETQYF. As DNA, the CDR3 is TGTGCCATCGGTGGGGCGAGTTCCGAGACCCAGTACTTC.

The chain uses TRBV3-1 and TRBJ2-1; 9 bases align to TRBD2. Germline assignment: CDR1 LGHDT and CDR2 YNNKEL (reference sequence). The V gene end was trimmed by 3 bases and the J gene end by 8 bases; junction bases not matched to a gene: 5. CDR3 length equals 14 residues. The CDR3 nucleotides are TGTGCCAGCAGCCACGGGACTAGCAAATATGAGCAGTTCTTC. It translates to CASSHGTSKYEQFF.

The V gene is TRBV5-6, the J gene TRBJ2-7; the D gene is possibly TRBD2 (5 bases). Trimming took off 3 bases at V and 5 bases at J, with 18 bases between the two ends. This CDR3 is built from 15 residues. CDR1 SGHDT and CDR2 YYEEEE come from the germline V gene. In DNA, the CDR3 is TGTGCCAGCAGCTCCGAGGGTCGGGTGAACAACGAGCAGTACTTC. Amino acid sequence: CASSSEGRVNNEQYF.

V gene TRBV7-8 combines with J gene TRBJ2-1, with 13 bases identical to TRBD2. V lost 6 bases and J lost 0; bases outside the gene matches: 14. Germline CDR1 reads SGHVS; CDR2 reads FQNEAQ. This CDR3 has 20 amino acids. In nucleotides, the CDR3 is TGTGCCAGCAGATTCACCCTCGGGACTAGCGGGAACAGCTCCTACAATGAGCAGTTCTTC. It specifies CASRFTLGTSGNSSYNEQFF.

Comments on this clonotype: Mismatch with germline at one junction end may stem from a read error. This chain joins TRBV4-1 and TRBJ2-3; 10 positions agree with TRBD2. CDR3 length: 16 amino acids. The germline gives CDR1 MGHRA, CDR2 YSYEKL. The CDR3 DNA is TGCGCCAGCAGCCAAGGGACTAGCGGACCCACAGATGCGCAGTATTTT. Translation: CASSQGTSGPTDAQYF.

In its sample, this clonotype was seen once. The rearrangement links TRBV27 to TRBJ1-5, with D unclear. Germline V lookup: CDR1 MNHEY, CDR2 SMNVEV (reference sequence). The CDR3 consists of 21 residues. The V end was cut by 2 bases, the J end by 2 bases, with 28 bases between. DNA of the CDR3: TGTGCCAGCAGTTTACCGAAAGGAGAAGGGTGGGCTTTTAGGGGCAATCAGCCCCAGCATTTT. This codes for CASSLPKGEGWAFRGNQPQHF.

This clonotype was counted a few times. The CDR3 is CAISESGGAGEQFF. For the CDR3, the DNA is TGTGCCATCAGTGAGTCAGGGGGAGCGGGTGAGCAGTTCTTC. This chain links TRBV10-3 with TRBJ2-1, with D possibly called TRBD1 or TRBD2 (6 bases each). Deletions cut 0 bases from V and 9 bases from J, with 12 bases between. This CDR3 contains 14 residues. Germline CDR1 ENHRY, CDR2 SYGVKD.

This clonotype was found a few times. The CDR3 DNA follows: TGTGCCAGCAGCTCAACCAAGGGACTAGCGGGAGAGACCCAGTACTTC. Amino acid sequence: CASSSTKGLAGETQYF. This sequence joins TRBV7-6 and TRBJ2-5, with TRBD2 identical over 12 bases. This CDR3 contains 16 residues. The germline CDR1 and CDR2 sequences are SGHVS and FNYEAQ. V was clipped by 4 bases and J by 4 bases; unmatched bases: 7. Combining the CDR3 with reference TRBV7-6 and TRBJ2-5 gives the whole variable domain GAGVSQSPRYKVTKRGQDVALRCDPISGHVSLYWYRQALGQGPEFLTYFNYEAQQDKSGLPNDRFSAERPEGSISTLTIQRTEQRDSAMYRCASSSTKGLAGETQYFGPGTRLLVL.

This clonotype was seen a few times. V and J are TRBV5-1 and TRBJ2-1; 13 bases line up with TRBD2. The CDR3 spans 21 residues. Looked up from germline, CDR1 is SGHRS and CDR2 is YFSETQ. V was pared by 3 bases and J by 5 bases, with 20 bases of the junction left unmatched. For the CDR3, the DNA is TGCGCCAGCAGCTATCGACTAGCGGGAGGTACCACTCGAGGGGGTCACAATGAGCAGTTCTTC. Protein: CASSYRLAGGTTRGGHNEQFF.

The chain employs TRBV27 and TRBJ2-1; perhaps TRBD1 as D (8 bases). The CDR3 runs to 14 residues. Per germline, CDR1 MNHEY and CDR2 SMNVEV (reference sequence). Trimming removed 6 bases from V and 7 bases from J, with 16 bases in between. In DNA, the CDR3 is TGTGCCAGCAGCCTGACAGGGGAGGGGAATGAGCAGTTCTTC. Translating it yields CASSLTGEGNEQFF.

This clonotype was recorded a few times. This rearrangement joins TRBV15 to TRBJ2-2; D may match TRBD1 or TRBD2 (5 bases each). V lost 0 bases, J lost 0 bases, and 11 bases lay in between. Per the germline V gene, CDR1 is LNHNV and CDR2 is YYDKDF (reference sequence). The CDR3 has 17 amino acids. The CDR3 region has the DNA TGTGCCACCAGCAGAGATGGGGCAGCGGCGAACACCGGGGAGCTGTTTTTT. Its translation is CATSRDGAAANTGELFF. Full variable domain (remainder filled in from reference TRBV15 and TRBJ2-2): DAMVIQNPRYQVTQFGKPVTLSCSQTLNHNVMYWYQQKSSQAPKLLFHYYDKDFNNEADTPDNFQSRRPNTSFCFLDIRSPGLGDTAMYLCATSRDGAAANTGELFFGEGSRLTVL.